This TCR beta chain was recovered during a study of CD8 T cells in ankylosing spondylitis. General observations from the study: Seven to nine highly homologous variants formed a TCR beta motif that appeared characteristic of ankylosing spondylitis blood.

One entry per CDR3 protein results from TCRdb running MiXCR on the 5' RACE reads. The sample carries about 450,000 distinct CDR3 sequences, roughly 26% recorded once. This clonotype was picked up a small number of times. Its cognate antigen is unknown. With 6 bases clipped from V and 0 bases from J, the junction kept 5 bases outside the gene matches. Germline V gene sequence: CDR1 DFQATT, CDR2 SNEGSKA (reference sequence). The CDR3 length is 14 residues. The sample taken for sequencing was blood, either unsorted or a sorted T cell fraction (not recorded which). The J gene is TRBJ2-1, the V gene TRBV20-1; 7 nucleotides line up with TRBD1. This sequence originates from a male donor with ankylosing spondylitis. The chain's CDR3 is CSARQGSSYNEQFF. The CDR3, as DNA: TGCAGTGCGCGACAGGGTAGCTCCTACAATGAGCAGTTCTTC.